What follows are 10 T cell receptor beta chains derived from one specimen sequenced in a study of patients and donors after allogeneic stem cell transplantation. TCRdb re-called the RT-PCR reads with MiXCR, one entry per CDR3 protein. The repertoire holds some 880,000 distinct CDR3 sequences, with approximately 19% as singletons. The material sequenced was blood, either unsorted or a sorted T cell fraction (not recorded which). These receptors were taken from a human donor who was either an allogeneic HSCT recipient or a stem cell or donor lymphocyte infusion donor (not recorded which). It is not recorded whose cells these are; they may come from a transplant donor.

This clonotype was detected only a few times. The CDR3 DNA is TGTGCCAGCAGGGGCGGGAGAGGCCACAATGAGCAGTTCTTC. This sequence encodes CASRGGRGHNEQFF. V usage is TRBV12-3 or TRBV12-4 and J usage is TRBJ2-1; 7 positions agree with TRBD2. Germline trimming cut 6 bases from V and 5 bases from J; bases unmatched to any gene: 7. The CDR3 runs to 14 residues.

The rearrangement uses TRBV10-3 and TRBJ1-3, with no clear D. Trimming left V 2 bases short and J 4 bases short, with 6 bases between. Germline CDR1 reads ENHRY; CDR2 reads SYGVKD. This CDR3 region has 13 residues. CDR3: CAISEPEGNTIYF. The CDR3 nucleotides read TGTGCCATCAGTGAGCCTGAGGGAAACACCATATATTTT.

This clonotype turned up a few times. This rearrangement joins TRBV20-1 to TRBJ2-5; D is unresolved. V shed 5 bases and J shed 6 bases, with 16 bases lying between them. CDR3 length: 13 residues. CDR1 is DFQATT and CDR2 is SNEGSKA in the germline V gene (reference sequence). CDR3 residues: CSAGRNLGQTQYF. The DNA for the CDR3 is TGCAGTGCTGGAAGGAACCTTGGGCAGACCCAGTACTTC.

The CDR3 loop reads CASRGWNLQVGDTGELFF. CDR3 sequence (DNA): TGTGCCAGCAGAGGGTGGAACCTACAAGTTGGGGACACCGGGGAGCTGTTTTTT. V usage is TRBV12-3 or TRBV12-4 and J usage is TRBJ2-2; no reliable D call. CDR3 length: 18 residues. Trimming left V 6 bases short and J 3 bases short, with 23 bases between.

V and J are TRBV7-9 and TRBJ2-1; no clear D. Germline CDR1 reads SEHNR; CDR2 reads FQNEAQ (reference sequence). V gave up 3 bases and J gave up 1 base, with 13 bases separating them. This CDR3 has 16 residues. CDR3 DNA sequence: TGTGCCAGCAGCTTGGTGGGTTTGGAATCCTACAATGAGCAGTTCTTC. This codes for CASSLVGLESYNEQFF.

This clonotype was observed at least ten times. This sequence joins TRBV5-1 and TRBJ2-1, with TRBD2 matching over 8 bases. V was clipped by 0 bases and J by 10 bases; unmatched bases: 15. Looked up from germline, CDR1 is SGHRS and CDR2 is YFSETQ. The CDR3 has 17 residues. The DNA of the CDR3 is TGCGCCAGCAGCTTGGCCAAAGACGGGAGGGGAAATCGGGAGCAGTTCTTC. This sequence encodes CASSLAKDGRGNREQFF.

This clonotype appeared a few times. The V call is TRBV27, the J call TRBJ2-7; 7 bases line up with TRBD1. Germline V CDR1 and CDR2: MNHEY, SMNVEV (reference sequence). V lost 5 bases, J lost 3 bases, and 10 bases stayed unmatched. CDR3 length equals 15 residues. The CDR3 loop reads CASSPRRGSLYEQYF. CDR3 DNA sequence: TGTGCCAGCAGTCCCCGCAGGGGGTCCCTCTACGAGCAGTACTTC.

This clonotype was counted a few times. The chain combines TRBV20-1 with TRBJ1-1; D remains ambiguous. The V end was cut by 3 bases, the J end by 1 base, with 6 bases between. This CDR3 has 12 amino acids. The germline gives CDR1 DFQATT, CDR2 SNEGSKA (reference sequence). The CDR3 DNA is TGCAGTGCTAGTCGGTCGAACACTGAAGCTTTCTTT. This sequence encodes CSASRSNTEAFF.

This clonotype was detected a few times. The chain is built from TRBV6-1 and TRBJ1-6; 11 bases map to TRBD1. Trimming took 6 bases from V and 9 from J; bases not matched to a gene: 7. From germline, CDR1 is MNHNS and CDR2 SASEGT. The CDR3 loop spans 15 amino acids. DNA for the CDR3: TGTGCCAGCAGGGACGGCGGACAGGGGGCTTCACCCCTCCACTTT. Translating it yields CASRDGGQGASPLHF.

This rearrangement joins TRBV20-1 to TRBJ2-3; D is undetermined. V gave up 3 bases and J gave up 6 bases, with 22 bases separating them. CDR1 and CDR2 (germline): DFQATT, SNEGSKA (reference sequence). CDR3 length equals 16 residues. The CDR3 sequence: CSARPLGSGLQDTQYF. The CDR3 bases are TGCAGTGCTAGGCCCCTCGGGTCGGGCCTCCAGGATACGCAGTATTTT.